Following are 30 T cell receptor beta chains from one sample sequenced in a study of T cells in Graves' hyperthyroidism and ophthalmopathy. Researchers amplified the TCR beta CDR3 regions from RNA transcripts. TCR CDR3 regions were first amplified by RT-PCR with HTBI primers. TCRdb redid the calling of the multiplex PCR reads with MiXCR, one entry per CDR3 protein. The sample has more than 250,000 distinct CDR3 sequences; nearly 15% are singletons. The sequencing input was blood. Every receptor here comes from a woman in her forties or fifties with Graves' hyperthyroidism that later progressed to Graves' ophthalmopathy.

The J gene is TRBJ2-5, the V gene TRBV30; TRBD2 agrees at 16 bases. With 2 bases clipped from V and 12 bases from J, the junction kept 6 bases outside the gene matches. CDR3 length equals 14 residues. CDR1 and CDR2 from the germline V gene are GTSNPN and SVGIG (reference sequence). CDR3 amino acids: CAWSQGLAGGRKYF. The DNA for the CDR3 is TGTGCCTGGAGTCAGGGACTAGCGGGAGGGAGGAAGTACTTC.

This clonotype was recorded at least ten times. This chain links TRBV20-1 with TRBJ2-7, with D possibly TRBD1 on 6 matching bases. V was trimmed by 3 bases and J by 6 bases, leaving 18 bases between them. Germline CDR1 DFQATT, CDR2 SNEGSKA (reference sequence). This CDR3 spans 14 amino acids. In DNA, the CDR3 is TGCAGTGCTAGTGGCAGGGGAGTTTTGGCCGAGCAGTACTTC. Protein: CSASGRGVLAEQYF.

The V and J genes are TRBV5-6 and TRBJ1-1, with no clear D. The CDR3 totals 12 residues. V lost 0 bases, J lost 7 bases, and 7 bases lay in between. Germline V gives CDR1 SGHDT, CDR2 YYEEEE. The CDR3 coding sequence is TGTGCCAGCAGCTTGGCACGGGTTGAAGCTTTCTTT. Translating gives CASSLARVEAFF.

This chain uses TRBV15 with TRBJ1-4, with no clear D. V was clipped by 1 base and J by 4 bases, with 10 bases between them. Per germline, CDR1 LNHNV and CDR2 YYDKDF (reference sequence). The CDR3 consists of 15 residues. CDR3 nucleotides: TGTGCCACCAGCAGAGGGGCAGGCCATAATGAAAAACTGTTTTTT. This translates into CATSRGAGHNEKLFF.

The chain combines TRBV9 with TRBJ2-3; possible D gene TRBD2, 5 bases. CDR1 SGDLS and CDR2 YYNGEE come from the germline V gene. The V end was cut by 0 bases, the J end by 4 bases, with 9 bases between. The CDR3 covers 14 residues. The CDR3 protein is CASSVVSGSDTQYF. The CDR3 DNA reads TGTGCCAGCAGCGTAGTAAGCGGATCAGATACGCAGTATTTT.

This clonotype was found many times. CDR3 nucleotides: TGCGCCAGCAGTTCACAGACACTGATGGGTGAAAAACTGTTTTTT. As protein: CASSSQTLMGEKLFF. This chain links TRBV5-1 with TRBJ1-4; D ambiguous. Germline lookup yields CDR1 SGHRS and CDR2 YFSETQ. V was clipped by 5 bases and J by 7 bases, with 18 bases between them. The CDR3 is 15 amino acids.

This clonotype showed up just a few times. The gene calls are TRBV20-1 and TRBJ2-3; TRBD2 matches 8 bases. Germline CDR1 is DFQATT and CDR2 is SNEGSKA (reference sequence). Trimming cost V 4 bases and J 4 bases; bases outside gene matches: 7. This CDR3 is built from 14 residues. Written as DNA, the CDR3 is TGCAGTGCTACCCCCGGACTAGCCGCAGATACGCAGTATTTT. Translated: CSATPGLAADTQYF.

This clonotype was seen many times. This rearrangement joins TRBV28 to TRBJ2-5; 16 bases are a match to TRBD2. Looked up from germline, CDR1 is MDHEN and CDR2 is SYDVKM. V lost 6 bases and J lost 7; bases outside the gene matches: 8. The CDR3 consists of 16 residues. CDR3 residues: CASSPSGTSGRGTQYF. The CDR3 coding sequence is TGTGCCAGCAGCCCCTCCGGGACTAGCGGGAGGGGGACCCAGTACTTC.

This clonotype was recorded many times. The V and J genes are TRBV18 and TRBJ2-1, with D possibly being TRBD2 (6 bases). V was shortened by 3 bases and J by 0 bases, with 9 bases between the two germline ends. This CDR3 contains 15 residues. Looked up from germline, CDR1 is KGHSH and CDR2 is LQKENI. The CDR3 DNA sequence: TGTGCCAGCTCACCGGCGGGGAGCTCCTACAATGAGCAGTTCTTC. This gives the protein CASSPAGSSYNEQFF.

The sample holds a few counts of this clonotype. CDR3 residues: CASSLLDFYGYTF. The CDR3 DNA is TGCGCCAGCAGCTTGCTCGATTTCTATGGCTACACCTTC. The V gene is TRBV5-1, the J gene TRBJ1-2; D is undetermined. This CDR3 has 13 amino acids. The V and J ends lost 1 base and 4 bases respectively, with 8 bases between them. CDR1 is SGHRS, CDR2 YFSETQ, per germline.

In this sample, this clonotype turned up a few times. The chain joins TRBV5-1 to TRBJ2-5; 8 nucleotides agree with TRBD2. The CDR3 sequence is 15 residues long. Trimming removed 0 bases from V and 3 bases from J; junction bases left unmatched: 4. Germline V lookup: CDR1 SGHRS, CDR2 YFSETQ. CDR3 amino acids: CASSLALAGKETQYF. The CDR3 coding sequence is TGCGCCAGCAGCTTGGCTTTAGCGGGGAAAGAGACCCAGTACTTC.

This clonotype showed up many times. The chain couples TRBV28 to TRBJ2-7; 7 positions match TRBD2. The germline V gene encodes CDR1 MDHEN and CDR2 SYDVKM. V lost 2 bases and J lost 3; bases outside the gene matches: 10. The CDR3 has 16 residues. The CDR3 region has the DNA TGTGCCAGCAGTTTAAGCCCAGCGGGGCCCTTCTACGAGCAGTACTTC. This codes for CASSLSPAGPFYEQYF.

This clonotype was seen only a few times. The genes are TRBV28 and TRBJ1-4; TRBD1 matches 8 bases. J was trimmed by 8 bases and V by 8 bases; bases with no gene match: 13. CDR1 MDHEN and CDR2 SYDVKM come from the germline V gene. This CDR3 comprises 15 residues. This CDR3 reads CASGPPDRAGEKLFF. For the CDR3, the DNA is TGTGCCAGCGGTCCCCCGGACAGGGCGGGGGAAAAACTGTTTTTT.

This clonotype was observed many times. V and J are TRBV18 and TRBJ1-4; possibly TRBD1 for D (5 bases). Germline values: CDR1 KGHSH, CDR2 LQKENI. The CDR3 totals 17 residues. Deletions cut 0 bases from V and 5 bases from J, with 16 bases between. The CDR3 loop reads CASSPPFDGAPNEKLFF. In nucleotides, the CDR3 is TGTGCCAGCTCACCACCCTTCGACGGGGCTCCAAATGAAAAACTGTTTTTT.

At least ten counts were recorded for this clonotype. The J gene is TRBJ2-3, the V gene TRBV20-1, with 7 nucleotides matching TRBD1. Germline V gives CDR1 DFQATT, CDR2 SNEGSKA (reference sequence). V was pared by 6 bases and J by 6 bases, with 9 bases of the junction left unmatched. The CDR3 runs to 13 residues. The CDR3 here is CSATTGAADTQYF. CDR3 DNA: TGCAGTGCAACAACAGGGGCTGCGGATACGCAGTATTTT.

This clonotype occurred a few times. Given a much more abundant clone one base away, this may be a read error. The conserved closing phenylalanine or tryptophan is absent in this CDR3, likely reflecting a read error. The chain uses TRBV28 and TRBJ2-5; 15 bases agree with TRBD2. CDR3 length: 16 amino acids. Germline V gives CDR1 MDHEN, CDR2 SYDVKM. Unmatched junction bases numbered 11, after V lost 10 bases and J lost 5 bases. CDR3 sequence: CAIDVGLAGGRETQYL. In DNA form, the CDR3 reads TGTGCCATCGATGTTGGACTAGCGGGAGGGAGGGAGACCCAGTACCTC.

This clonotype has at least ten counts. The V call is TRBV11-2, the J call TRBJ1-2, with D unclear. V dropped 2 bases and J dropped 5 bases, with 9 bases sitting between them. The CDR3 is 13 amino acids. From germline, CDR1 is SGHAT and CDR2 FQNNGV. The CDR3 region is CASSLNRKYGYTF. CDR3 DNA sequence: TGTGCCAGCAGCTTAAATCGGAAGTATGGCTACACCTTC.

The table lists this clonotype with many counts. This chain joins TRBV20-1 and TRBJ2-3, with TRBD2 matching 13 bases. The CDR3 sequence is 15 residues long. V lost 5 bases, J lost 3 bases, and 5 bases stayed unmatched. Germline assignment: CDR1 DFQATT and CDR2 SNEGSKA (reference sequence). In DNA form, the CDR3 reads TGCAGTGCTTCTAGGACTAGCGGGGGAACAGATACGCAGTATTTT. Protein product: CSASRTSGGTDTQYF.

The chain combines TRBV6-1 with TRBJ1-4, with 9 bases fitting TRBD1. CDR1 and CDR2 from the germline V gene are MNHNS and SASEGT. The CDR3 length is 15 residues. J lost 6 bases, V lost 3 bases, and 5 bases had no gene match. The chain's CDR3 is CASSEPGTGHEKLFF. CDR3 sequence (DNA): TGTGCCAGCAGTGAGCCGGGGACAGGGCATGAAAAACTGTTTTTT.

The CDR3 sequence: CASSFGQINTEAFF. CDR3 coding DNA: TGTGCCAGCAGCTTCGGTCAAATCAACACTGAAGCTTTCTTT. The chain uses TRBV7-9 and TRBJ1-1; no reliable D call. Germline values: CDR1 SEHNR, CDR2 FQNEAQ (reference sequence). The CDR3 is 14 amino acids. Trimming left V 3 bases short and J 2 bases short, with 10 bases between.

This clonotype was picked up many times. V is TRBV12-3 or TRBV12-4 and J is TRBJ2-3, with no clear D. Trimming removed 6 bases at V and 1 base at J, with 14 bases between. The CDR3 loop spans 15 amino acids. CDR3 sequence: CASRPQNSRTDTQYF. The CDR3 DNA reads as TGTGCCAGCAGACCTCAGAACAGCCGCACAGATACGCAGTATTTT.

Worth noting for this clonotype: Mismatch with germline at one junction end may stem from a read error. The V gene is TRBV4-1, the J gene TRBJ2-2; maybe TRBD2 (5 bases). In germline, CDR1 is MGHRA, CDR2 YSYEKL. The CDR3 is 17 residues long. The chain's CDR3 is CASSQGHSQAITGELVF. CDR3 sequence (DNA): TGCGCCAGCAGCCAAGGTCACTCCCAGGCTATTACCGGGGAGCTGGTTTTT.

This clonotype was recorded at least ten times. CDR3 sequence: CASSDGTGGSGANVLTF. In nucleotides, the CDR3 is TGTGCCAGCAGTGACGGGACAGGGGGGTCTGGGGCCAACGTCCTGACTTTC. The chain combines TRBV6-4 with TRBJ2-6; 11 bases fit TRBD1. CDR1 is MRHNA and CDR2 is SNTAGT in the germline V gene. The CDR3 length is 17 residues. Losses at the gene ends were 2 bases for V and 1 base for J; bases not matched to a gene: 1.

This clonotype was seen at least ten times. The CDR3 coding sequence is TGTGCCATCAGTGAGAGCACAGGGTCAGCACCTTACGAGCAGTACTTC. Residues: CAISESTGSAPYEQYF. The chain links TRBV10-3 to TRBJ2-7, with D maybe TRBD1 (6 bases). The CDR3 length is 16 residues. Looked up from germline, CDR1 is ENHRY and CDR2 is SYGVKD. Trimming pared 2 bases from V and 4 bases from J, leaving 18 bases between.

This rearrangement joins TRBV20-1 to TRBJ1-1; D is ambiguous. Germline CDR1 reads DFQATT; CDR2 reads SNEGSKA (reference sequence). The V end was cut by 4 bases, the J end by 2 bases, with 11 bases between. The CDR3 is 13 residues long. The CDR3 spells CSAKKVINTEAFF. In DNA form, the CDR3 reads TGCAGTGCTAAAAAGGTTATAAACACTGAAGCTTTCTTT.

This sequence joins TRBV24-1 and TRBJ2-5; the match to TRBD1 covers 7 bases. Germline V CDR1 and CDR2: KGHDR, SFDVKD. CDR3 size: 14 residues. Unmatched junction bases numbered 5, after V lost 7 bases and J lost 1 base. DNA of the CDR3: TGTGCCACCAGCCCGACAGGGCTCCAAGAGACCCAGTACTTC. Translated, it gives CATSPTGLQETQYF.

This clonotype was detected many times. The chain combines TRBV2 with TRBJ2-7; a weak D match, TRBD1 (5 bases). The V gene lost 7 bases and the J gene lost 6 bases, with 13 bases spanning the gap. CDR3 length equals 12 residues. Germline values: CDR1 SNHLY, CDR2 FYNNEI. The DNA for the CDR3 is TGTGCCAGCAACCAGGGAATCGGCGAGCAGTACTTC. It translates to CASNQGIGEQYF.

This clonotype was observed once. The V call is TRBV3-1, the J call TRBJ1-2; 8 bases map to TRBD1. The germline V gene has CDR1 LGHDT and CDR2 YNNKEL (reference sequence). The CDR3 contains 14 residues. J gave up 4 bases and V 4 bases, and 5 bases lay outside the gene matches. In nucleotides, the CDR3 is TGTGCCAGCAGCCCCCGGACAGGGCTCTATGGCTACACCTTC. Translating it yields CASSPRTGLYGYTF.

This clonotype came up many times. The CDR3 loop is CASSRLREGYGGELFF. The CDR3 DNA sequence: TGTGCCAGCAGCCGTTTGAGGGAGGGCTATGGCGGGGAGCTGTTTTTT. The chain recombines TRBV28 with TRBJ2-2; 7 bases are shared with TRBD2. Germline V gene sequence: CDR1 MDHEN, CDR2 SYDVKM. This CDR3 comprises 16 residues. V shed 6 bases, J shed 7 bases, and the junction held 14 bases outside the gene matches.

This clonotype was seen ten or more times. This sequence joins TRBV29-1 and TRBJ2-1; D might be TRBD1 or TRBD2, each matching 6 bases. Germline lookup yields CDR1 SQVTM and CDR2 ANQGSEA. CDR3 length: 16 residues. With 7 bases removed from V and 6 bases from J, the gap between germline ends came to 25 bases. DNA of the CDR3: TGCAGCGGATCGGGTCCGGGGGCGCTCTCCGGCAATGAGCAGTTCTTC. It codes for CSGSGPGALSGNEQFF.